Below are 7 T cell receptor beta chains sequenced from a single sample in a study of T-cell memory formation after mild COVID-19. TCRdb independently ran MiXCR on the 5' RACE reads; one entry per CDR3 protein. The top ten clones hold about 21% of a sample with hundreds of thousands of distinct CDR3 sequences, roughly 21% of them seen once. The material sequenced was PBMCs or a T cell subset sorted from them (not recorded which). The receptors were sampled from a man between 18 and 29 years old who had mild COVID-19 (a few samples of this study predate the infection). Cell type and time point are not known.

This clonotype has more than one count but fewer than ten. The chain couples TRBV4-1 to TRBJ2-3, with TRBD1 as a possible D gene (5 bases). This CDR3 spans 15 amino acids. Germline-derived CDR1 and CDR2 are MGHRA and YSYEKL. Trimming took 0 bases from V and 2 from J, leaving 9 bases between them. CDR3 coding DNA: TGCGCCAGCAGCCAAGAGGGGCGAGACACAGATACGCAGTATTTT. Encoded protein: CASSQEGRDTDTQYF.

The rearrangement joins TRBV20-1 to TRBJ2-1, with a tentative D call TRBD2 (6 bases). Germline CDR1 is DFQATT and CDR2 is SNEGSKA (reference sequence). The V gene lost 5 bases and the J gene lost 0 bases, with 17 bases spanning the gap. CDR3 length: 16 residues. DNA for the CDR3: TGCAGTGCTCCCGGTAATGGGGGGAGCTCCTACAATGAGCAGTTCTTC. Translated: CSAPGNGGSSYNEQFF.

V and J are TRBV20-1 and TRBJ1-2; D unresolved. V dropped 0 bases and J dropped 0 bases, with 11 bases sitting between them. The CDR3 loop spans 15 amino acids. Germline values: CDR1 DFQATT, CDR2 SNEGSKA (reference sequence). The CDR3 region is CSARDLPASNYGYTF. The CDR3 DNA follows: TGCAGTGCTAGAGATCTTCCGGCGTCTAACTATGGCTACACCTTC.

The rearrangement links TRBV27 to TRBJ2-7, with D possibly TRBD1 on 6 matching bases. CDR1 and CDR2 (germline): MNHEY, SMNVEV (reference sequence). The CDR3 totals 12 residues. V lost 5 bases, J lost 5 bases, and 10 bases lay in between. The DNA for the CDR3 is TGTGCCAGCAGTGTCAGGGGCCACGAGCAGTACTTC. This codes for CASSVRGHEQYF.

This clonotype occurred many times. The chain recombines TRBV6-2 or TRBV6-3 with TRBJ2-3; no definite D call. The V gene lost 9 bases and the J gene lost 3 bases, with 19 bases spanning the gap. The CDR3 loop spans 15 amino acids. The germline CDR1 and CDR2 sequences are MNHEY and SVGEGT. As DNA, the CDR3 is TGTGCCAGTCACGTGGGATCAGACACGACAGATACGCAGTATTTT. Protein product: CASHVGSDTTDTQYF.

The J gene is TRBJ2-5, the V gene TRBV11-2; 10 nucleotides align to TRBD2. The CDR3 is made up of 14 amino acids. Germline CDR1 is SGHAT and CDR2 is FQNNGV. The V segment lost 6 bases and the J segment 2 bases; nucleotides outside the gene matches: 3. DNA for the CDR3: TGTGCCAGCAGGGATAGCGGGGGGCAAGAGACCCAGTACTTC. As protein: CASRDSGGQETQYF.

The V gene is TRBV7-2, the J gene TRBJ2-3; D is possibly TRBD2 (6 bases). The ends were cut back, 2 bases at V and 11 bases at J, with 11 bases in the middle. Germline assignment: CDR1 SGHTA and CDR2 FQGNSA. The CDR3 totals 12 residues. The CDR3 coding sequence is TGTGCCAGCAGCTTAATGGGGCGGGGGCAGTATTTT. Encoded protein: CASSLMGRGQYF.